This note documents a single T cell receptor (beta chain) sequence. The germline CDR1 and CDR2 sequences are KGHSH and LQKENI. The length of the CDR3 is 14 residues. Trimming took 2 bases from V and 10 from J, leaving 15 bases between them. These data originate in a study of cytomegalovirus exposure and HLA in healthy donors. Researchers ran the PCR with 60 Vbeta and 13 Jbeta primers. Method: immunoSEQ multiplex PCR; TCRdb's copy keeps in-frame clones and lacks some. The sample consists of about 160,000 clones, around 79% of them appearing once. The specimen sequenced was PBMCs. V usage is TRBV18 and J usage is TRBJ2-1; D may be TRBD2 (6 bases). This TCR came from a female donor in good health and CMV-seronegative. The DNA for the CDR3 is TGTGCCAGCTCACCAAGGAGGGAGTCAGAGGAGCAGTTCTTC. This gives the protein CASSPRRESEEQFF.